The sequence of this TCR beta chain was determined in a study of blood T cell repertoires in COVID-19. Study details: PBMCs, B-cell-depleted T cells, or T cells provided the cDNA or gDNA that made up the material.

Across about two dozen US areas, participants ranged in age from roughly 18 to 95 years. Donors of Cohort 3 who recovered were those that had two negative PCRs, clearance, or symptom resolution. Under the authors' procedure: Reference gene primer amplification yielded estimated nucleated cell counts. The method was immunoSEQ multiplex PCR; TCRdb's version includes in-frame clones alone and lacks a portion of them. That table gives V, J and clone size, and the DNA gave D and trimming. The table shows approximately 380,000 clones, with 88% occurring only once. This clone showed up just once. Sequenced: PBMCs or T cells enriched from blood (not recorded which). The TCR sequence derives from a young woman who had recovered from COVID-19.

In DNA form, the CDR3 reads TGTGCCAGCAGTTTCGCGGCATCCTATGGCTACACCTTC. Translation gives CASSFAASYGYTF. The rearrangement joins TRBV6-5 to TRBJ1-2; D gene uncertain. The germline CDR1 and CDR2 sequences are MNHEY and SVGAGI. The CDR3 contains 13 residues. V was shortened by 4 bases and J by 4 bases, with 10 bases between the two germline ends.